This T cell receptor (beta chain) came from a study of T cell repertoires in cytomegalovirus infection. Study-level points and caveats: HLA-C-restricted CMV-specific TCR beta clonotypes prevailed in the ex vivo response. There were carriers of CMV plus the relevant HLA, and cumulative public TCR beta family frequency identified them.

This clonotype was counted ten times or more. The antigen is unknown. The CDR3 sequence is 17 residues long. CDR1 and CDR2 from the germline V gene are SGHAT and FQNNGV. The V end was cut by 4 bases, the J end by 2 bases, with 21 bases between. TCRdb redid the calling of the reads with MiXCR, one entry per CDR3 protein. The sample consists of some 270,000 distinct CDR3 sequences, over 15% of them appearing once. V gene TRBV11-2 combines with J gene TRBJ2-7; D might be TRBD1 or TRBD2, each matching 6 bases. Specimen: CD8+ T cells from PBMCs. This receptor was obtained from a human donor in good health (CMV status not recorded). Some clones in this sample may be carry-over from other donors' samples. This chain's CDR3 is CASSSNRGAEPTYEQYF. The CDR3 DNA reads TGTGCCAGCAGCTCGAATAGGGGGGCCGAGCCAACCTACGAGCAGTACTTC.